The clone carrying this TCR beta chain was seen once. The record originates from a study of cytomegalovirus exposure and HLA in healthy donors. The V gene lost 0 bases and the J gene lost 9 bases, with 11 bases spanning the gap. Per the germline V gene, CDR1 is LNHDA and CDR2 is SQIVND (reference sequence). This CDR3 spans 13 amino acids. Primers included in the PCR were 60 Vbeta and 13 Jbeta primers. The repertoire was sequenced with immunoSEQ multiplex PCR; TCRdb's copy has only in-frame clones and lacks some. This sample has about 170,000 clones, with roughly 79% found just once. V is TRBV19 and J is TRBJ1-2; D perhaps matches TRBD1 (5 bases). The sample comprised PBMCs. The clonotype comes from a woman between 45 and 60 years old in good health and CMV-seropositive. CDR3 region: CASSIDRQNRYTF. The CDR3 nucleotides read TGTGCCAGTAGTATAGATCGACAGAATCGCTACACCTTC.